Detailed here is one T cell receptor beta chain. Antigen unknown. Primers used in a second PCR of about 7 to 12 cycles were a sample-barcoded 5' primer and a J-beta primer mix. TCRdb re-called the 5' RACE reads with MiXCR, one entry per CDR3 protein. The repertoire holds roughly 1.5 million distinct CDR3 sequences, with about 45% as singletons. The V end was cut by 2 bases, the J end by 0 bases, with 17 bases between. Germline CDR1 is MGHRA and CDR2 is YSYEKL. The CDR3 length is 18 residues. The sample belongs to a study of blood T cells in healthy people across ages. General study results and limits: Investigators viewed diversity estimates from one million T cells as underestimates, the study reported.

Sequenced sample: blood. This clonotype was obtained from a woman under 30 in good health. The chain employs TRBV4-1 and TRBJ2-1; D might be TRBD1 (6 bases). The CDR3 nucleotides read TGCGCCAGCAGCCAACAGAAATATGGGGGCTACTCCTACAATGAGCAGTTCTTC. This gives the protein CASSQQKYGGYSYNEQFF.